Listed below are T cell receptor beta chains from one sample, sequenced in a study of T cells in localized non-small cell lung cancer. The data were produced by immunoSEQ multiplex PCR, yet TCRdb's version contains in-frame clones alone and is incomplete. The sample includes about 43,000 clones, roughly 91% of them seen just once. This material consisted of PBMCs, taken before any cancer treatment. These receptors originate from a woman aged 35-75 years with stage II lung adenocarcinoma. Each CDR3 is given with its conserved first and last residue. Each record gives: D gene, clone size, J gene, V gene, CDR3 DNA, CDR3 protein. A D gene is named only where the DNA matches it firmly. A row's size may be missing; if present it is once, few, many or a size class.

. . TRBJ1-2 TRBV5-8 TGTGCCAGCAGCTTTCCCGGACTAGCGAGCTACACCTTC CASSFPGLASYTF
TRBD2 . TRBJ2-5 TRBV5-4 TGTGCCAGCACGGCCTCCGGGGGGGGGCGCTGGGAGACCCAGTACTTC CASTASGGGRWETQYF
. . TRBJ1-5 TRBV28 TGTGCCAGCACCTGGCCCCGATATCCACTATGGAGCAATCAGCCCCAGCATTTT CASTWPRYPLWSNQPQHF
TRBD1 once TRBJ1-1 TRBV28 TGTGCCAGCAGTTACCACGGGGGGGGACAGAGTAACACTGAAGCTTTCTTT CASSYHGGGQSNTEAFF
TRBD2 . TRBJ2-3 TRBV4-1 TGCGCCAGCAGCCAACAAACTAGCGGGGGCGCAGATACGCAGTATTTT CASSQQTSGGADTQYF
. . TRBJ2-3 TRBV6-1 TGTGCCAGCAGTAACACAGGAAACACAGATACGCAGTATTTT CASSNTGNTDTQYF
TRBD1 once TRBJ2-5 TRBV7-9 TGTGCCAGCAGCTTAAGCGACAGGGCCCTTCAAGAGACCCAGTACTTC CASSLSDRALQETQYF
. once TRBJ2-3 TRBV10-2 TGCGCCAGCAGTGAGCGAGGAGGGAGCACAGATACGCAGTATTTT CASSERGGSTDTQYF
TRBD2 . TRBJ2-3 TRBV29-1 TGCAGCGTCTTAAGGGTTGTCGGGGGGGGCACAGATACGCAGTATTTT CSVLRVVGGGTDTQYF
TRBD2 . TRBJ2-1 TRBV7-2 TGTGCCAGCAGCTTAACTAGCGGGGGTTCCTACAATGAGCAGTTCTTC CASSLTSGGSYNEQFF
TRBD1 . TRBJ1-1 TRBV10-1 TGCGCCCCCTACAGGGGGCGAGGCACTGAAGCTTTCTTT CAPYRGRGTEAFF
. . TRBJ1-2 TRBV6-5 TGTGCCAGCAGTTCAGGATGGGGCTACACCTTC CASSSGWGYTF
. . TRBJ2-6 TRBV28 TGTGCCAGCAGTGCCGCTCAGGGATTTACGGGTCACTCTGGGGCCAACGTCCTGACTTTC CASSAAQGFTGHSGANVLTF